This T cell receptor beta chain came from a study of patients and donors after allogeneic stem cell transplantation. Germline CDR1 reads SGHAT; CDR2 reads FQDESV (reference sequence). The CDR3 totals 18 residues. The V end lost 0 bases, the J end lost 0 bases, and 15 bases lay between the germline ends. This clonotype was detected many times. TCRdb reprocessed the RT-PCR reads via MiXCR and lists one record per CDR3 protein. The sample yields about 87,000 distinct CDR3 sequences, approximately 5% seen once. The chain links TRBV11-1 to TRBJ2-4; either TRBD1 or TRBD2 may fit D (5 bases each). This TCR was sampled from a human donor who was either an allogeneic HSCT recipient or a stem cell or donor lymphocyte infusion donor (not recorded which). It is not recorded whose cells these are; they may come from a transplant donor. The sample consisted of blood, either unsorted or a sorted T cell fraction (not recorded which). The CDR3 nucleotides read TGTGCCAGCAGCTTAGCGCGAAGTGGGGGAGTAGCCAAAAACATTCAGTACTTC. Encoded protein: CASSLARSGGVAKNIQYF.